Listed here is a single T cell receptor (beta chain). Antigen specificity is unknown. The data derive from a study of T cells in Graves' hyperthyroidism and ophthalmopathy. General study points: Most thyroid-expanded clonotypes above 0.001 were also found in blood.

The CDR3 runs 18 residues. The germline CDR1 and CDR2 sequences are SEHNR and FQNEAQ (reference sequence). Unmatched junction bases numbered 16, after V lost 6 bases and J lost 2 bases. The TCR beta CDR3 regions underwent amplification using RNA transcripts as the source. HTBI primers were used for first-round RT-PCR of the TCR CDR3. TCRdb reanalysed the multiplex PCR reads using MiXCR and keeps one entry per CDR3 protein. The sample records 540,000 or so distinct CDR3 sequences, 40% to 55% being singletons. The rearrangement uses TRBV7-9 and TRBJ2-5, with 9 positions matching TRBD1. This TCR came from an adult woman with Graves' disease, either hyperthyroidism or ophthalmopathy (not recorded which). The sequenced sample consisted of peripheral blood or thyroid tissue (not recorded which). CDR3 DNA: TGTGCCAGCAGTCCTGACAGGGGGAGGTATTTGTGGCAAGAGACCCAGTACTTC. Translation: CASSPDRGRYLWQETQYF.